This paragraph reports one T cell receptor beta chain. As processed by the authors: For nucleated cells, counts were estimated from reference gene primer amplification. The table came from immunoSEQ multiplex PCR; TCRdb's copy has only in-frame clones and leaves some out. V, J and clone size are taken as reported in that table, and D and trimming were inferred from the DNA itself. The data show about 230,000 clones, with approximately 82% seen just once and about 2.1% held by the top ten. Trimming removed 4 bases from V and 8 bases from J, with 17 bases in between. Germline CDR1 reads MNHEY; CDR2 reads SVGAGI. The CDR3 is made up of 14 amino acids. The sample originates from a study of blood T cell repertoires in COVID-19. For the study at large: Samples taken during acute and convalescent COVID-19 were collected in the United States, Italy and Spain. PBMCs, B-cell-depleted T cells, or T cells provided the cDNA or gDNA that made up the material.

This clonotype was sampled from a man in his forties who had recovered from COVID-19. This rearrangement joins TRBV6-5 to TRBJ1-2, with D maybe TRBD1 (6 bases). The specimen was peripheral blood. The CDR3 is CASSLRTETYGYTF. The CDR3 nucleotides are TGTGCCAGCAGTTTGCGGACAGAGACGTACGGCTACACCTTC.